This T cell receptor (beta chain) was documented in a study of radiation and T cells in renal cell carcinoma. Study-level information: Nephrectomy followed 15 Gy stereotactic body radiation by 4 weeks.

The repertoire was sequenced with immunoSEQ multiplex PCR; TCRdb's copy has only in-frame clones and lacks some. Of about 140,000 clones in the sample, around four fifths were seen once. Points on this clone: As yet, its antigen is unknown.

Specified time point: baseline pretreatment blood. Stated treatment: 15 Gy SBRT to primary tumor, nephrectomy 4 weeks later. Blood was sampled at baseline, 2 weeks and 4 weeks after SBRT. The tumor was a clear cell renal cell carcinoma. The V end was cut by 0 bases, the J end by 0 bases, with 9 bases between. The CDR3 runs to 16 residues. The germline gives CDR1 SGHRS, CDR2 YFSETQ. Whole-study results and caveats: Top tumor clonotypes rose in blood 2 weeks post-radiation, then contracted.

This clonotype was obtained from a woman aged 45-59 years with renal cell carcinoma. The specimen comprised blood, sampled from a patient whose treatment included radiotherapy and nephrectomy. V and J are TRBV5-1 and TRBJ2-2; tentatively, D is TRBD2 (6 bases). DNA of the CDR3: TGCGCCAGCAGCTTGGAACTAGCCTCGAACACCGGGGAGCTGTTTTTT. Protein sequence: CASSLELASNTGELFF. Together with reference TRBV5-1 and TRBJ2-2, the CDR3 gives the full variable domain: KAGVTQTPRYLIKTRGQQVTLSCSPISGHRSVSWYQQTPGQGLQFLFEYFSETQRNKGNFPGRFSGRQFSNSRSEMNVSTLELGDSALYLCASSLELASNTGELFFGEGSRLTVL.